This T cell receptor beta chain emerged from a study of T-cell reconstitution after alpha-beta-depleted transplantation in children. The CDR3 sequence is 16 residues long. Between the trimmed V and J ends, which lost 5 bases and 4 bases, there was a span of 17 bases. Library preparation (for TCRbeta) was performed with unique molecular identifiers. In TCRdb, the PCR reads were re-called with MiXCR into one record per CDR3 protein. Among over 400,000 distinct CDR3 sequences listed, around 12% were seen once. This clonotype has ten or more counts. Sequencing was performed on PBMCs from the stem cell graft donor, taken from the stem cell graft. V is TRBV12-3 or TRBV12-4 and J is TRBJ1-4, with D uncertain. The receptor was isolated from a human donor who donated a stem cell graft to a child with combined immunodeficiency. CDR3 sequence (DNA): TGTGCCAGCAGTCCACCCGGGGAGGCCGGTAATGAAAAACTGTTTTTT. Protein product: CASSPPGEAGNEKLFF.